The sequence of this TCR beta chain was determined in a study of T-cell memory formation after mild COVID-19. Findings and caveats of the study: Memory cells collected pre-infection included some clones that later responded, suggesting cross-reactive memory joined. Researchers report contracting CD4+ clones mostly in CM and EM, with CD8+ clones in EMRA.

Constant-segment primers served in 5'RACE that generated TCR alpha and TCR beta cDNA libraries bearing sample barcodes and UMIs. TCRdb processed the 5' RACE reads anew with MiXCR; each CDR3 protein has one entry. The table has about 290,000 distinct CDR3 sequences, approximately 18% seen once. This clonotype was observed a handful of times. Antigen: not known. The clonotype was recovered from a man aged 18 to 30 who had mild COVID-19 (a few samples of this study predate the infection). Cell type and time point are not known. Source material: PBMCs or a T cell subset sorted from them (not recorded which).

DNA of the CDR3: TGCGCCAGCAGCTTGGTCTGGGGGCGGGGAGCTGAAGCTTTCTTT. Translated, it gives CASSLVWGRGAEAFF. The chain is built from TRBV5-1 and TRBJ1-1, with D perhaps matching TRBD1 (6 bases). V was trimmed by 0 bases and J by 6 bases, leaving 15 bases between them. Germline assignment: CDR1 SGHRS and CDR2 YFSETQ. This CDR3 has 15 residues.